This T cell receptor (beta chain) was identified during a study of graft-versus-host responses after intestinal transplantation. As for the study in general: Tacrolimus plus steroids were given to all recipients for 3 to 4 years, preceded by anti-thymocyte globulin induction. Study-wide results and limits: Recipient marrow contained GvH clones, some of which appeared first in ileum or blood. Researchers found peak circulating GvH clone levels linked to early post-transplant HvG declines.

A note on this clone: The target antigen is unknown.

TCRdb's table, derived via immunoSEQ multiplex PCR, lists solely in-frame clones and lacks some. Counted here are about 99,000 clones, roughly 90% occurring once; the ten biggest clones make up approximately 0.88%. The germline gives CDR1 WNHNN, CDR2 SYGVQD (reference sequence). CDR3 length: 14 residues. The ends lost 8 bases at V and 3 bases at J; junction bases unmatched: 7. The sample was unstimulated CD4+ T cells sorted from spleen or lymph node cells, taken before intestinal transplant. The clonotype originates from a human donor who received an intestinal transplant. This sequence joins TRBV10-1 and TRBJ2-3, with TRBD1 identical over 8 bases. CDR3 loop: CASCPGQGTDTQYF. DNA for the CDR3: TGCGCCAGCTGCCCCGGACAGGGTACAGATACGCAGTATTTT.